The clone carrying this T cell receptor (beta chain) occurred a few times. Its specificity is not known. The sample is drawn from a study of response to subunit inactivated influenza vaccine. TCRdb independently ran MiXCR on the RT-PCR reads; one entry per CDR3 protein. The sample yields about 540,000 distinct CDR3 sequences, roughly 25% seen once. Study results and limitations: Every seasonal influenza vaccination brings in few new T cells, the authors suggested.

V dropped 7 bases and J dropped 0 bases, with 10 bases sitting between them. The V gene's germline CDR1 is MDHEN and CDR2 SYDVKM. The CDR3 is made up of 13 amino acids. The same sample was also studied in work on T cells expressing NK-cell markers. This second report adds: UMIs were included in TCR beta cDNA generated by 5'RACE template switching. The sorts in several experiments were restricted to alpha-beta TCR T cells by an anti-gamma-delta TCR antibody. Six donors carried dominant NKG2C+ clonotypes that made up roughly 1.0-8% of their CD8+ T cells. There were a handful of donors in whom these clonotypes also led the CD3+CD56-NKG2C+ fraction.

This receptor was taken from a middle-aged man who received an inactivated influenza vaccine. The sample consisted of CD4+ T cells sorted from PBMCs, taken roughly 13 days after vaccination. This rearrangement joins TRBV28 to TRBJ2-7; D remains unclear. This CDR3 reads CASNRPGSYEQYF. The CDR3 coding sequence is TGTGCCAGCAATAGGCCCGGCTCCTACGAGCAGTACTTC. Full variable domain (remainder filled in from reference TRBV28 and TRBJ2-7): DVKVTQSSRYLVKRTGEKVFLECVQDMDHENMFWYRQDPGLGLRLIYFSYDVKMKEKGDIPEGYSVSREKKERFSLILESASTNQTSMYLCASNRPGSYEQYFGPGTRLTVT.